The T cell receptor beta chain under discussion was sequenced for a study of T-cell memory formation after mild COVID-19. This CDR3 has 16 amino acids. V was pared by 0 bases and J by 7 bases, with 11 bases of the junction left unmatched. CDR1 MGHRA and CDR2 YSYEKL come from the germline V gene. MiXCR, run by TCRdb on the 5' RACE reads, gives a single entry per CDR3 protein. The sample holds about 430,000 distinct CDR3 sequences, roughly 18% seen once. The rearrangement uses TRBV4-1 and TRBJ2-5; the match to TRBD2 covers 7 bases. This clonotype was obtained from a man aged 18 to 30 who had mild COVID-19 (a few samples of this study predate the infection). Cell type and time point are not known. Sequenced: PBMCs or a T cell subset sorted from them (not recorded which). The CDR3 DNA is TGCGCCAGCAGCCAAGATCGGGGGGACTGGGCCGGGACCCAGTACTTC. This translates into CASSQDRGDWAGTQYF.